One T cell receptor (beta chain) is described in this entry. This sample is drawn from a study of blood T cells in healthy people across ages. V was trimmed by 3 bases and J by 6 bases, leaving 12 bases between them. This CDR3 has 14 amino acids. Germline V CDR1 and CDR2: DFQATT, SNEGSKA (reference sequence). Each sample yielded at least 5 micrograms of PBMC total RNA. Sample-barcoded 5' priming and a J-beta primer mix drove a second PCR of roughly 7 to 11 cycles. TCRdb re-called the 5' RACE reads through MiXCR, storing one row per CDR3 protein. The sample yields a few hundred thousand distinct CDR3 sequences, about 52% seen once.

This sequence joins TRBV20-1 and TRBJ1-6; D uncertain. This clonotype was sampled from a man aged 55 to 70 in good health. Input material: blood. CDR3 in amino acids: CSASQSSPNSPLHF. The CDR3 nucleotides are TGCAGTGCTAGTCAGTCGAGCCCTAATTCACCCCTCCACTTT.